The 9 T cell receptor beta chains reported below all come from one sample, sequenced in a study of PD-1 blockade in classical Hodgkin lymphoma. Relapses following autologous stem cell transplantation were seen in all patients, with brentuximab vedotin exposure varying. Clones were read by immunoSEQ multiplex PCR, and TCRdb kept only the in-frame ones, dropping some. The sample consists of about 110,000 clones, about 88% of them appearing once. Here the sequenced sample was peripheral blood mononuclear cells (PBMCs), taken before the second cycle of nivolumab. Receptors originate from a human donor with classical Hodgkin lymphoma.

The chain employs TRBV7-2 and TRBJ1-6, with TRBD1 identical over 7 bases. This CDR3 comprises 14 residues. Losses at the gene ends were 1 base for V and 7 bases for J; bases not matched to a gene: 1. Germline assignment: CDR1 SGHTA and CDR2 FQGNSA. Written as DNA, the CDR3 is TGTGCCAGCAGCTTAGAGGGGGCCAATTCACCCCTCCACTTT. It specifies CASSLEGANSPLHF.

This rearrangement joins TRBV18 to TRBJ1-1; no clear D gene. The CDR3 is 14 residues long. Looked up from germline, CDR1 is KGHSH and CDR2 is LQKENI. The V and J ends lost 5 bases and 0 bases respectively, with 10 bases between them. The CDR3, as DNA: TGTGCCAGCTCAGCAGGATCCATGAACACTGAAGCTTTCTTT. The encoded protein is CASSAGSMNTEAFF.

The V and J genes are TRBV2 and TRBJ1-2; no firm D call. Germline V gene sequence: CDR1 SNHLY, CDR2 FYNNEI. Trimming took 1 base from V and 8 from J, leaving 8 bases between them. The CDR3 is 12 residues long. The CDR3, as DNA: TGTGCCAGCAGTGAAGGGGCGAGGGGCTACACCTTC. Amino acid sequence: CASSEGARGYTF.

The V gene is TRBV7-2, the J gene TRBJ2-3, with D tentatively TRBD1 (6 bases). The CDR3 covers 15 residues. V lost 6 bases and J lost 2, with 15 bases in between. Germline CDR1 SGHTA, CDR2 FQGNSA. This CDR3 reads CASSHDRTFTDTQYF. The DNA of the CDR3 is TGTGCCAGCAGTCATGACAGGACTTTCACAGATACGCAGTATTTT.

In nucleotides, the CDR3 is TGTGCCAGCAGTTTGGCTAGCACAGATACGCAGTATTTT. Translated, it gives CASSLASTDTQYF. The V call is TRBV27, the J call TRBJ2-3; D gene ambiguous. Trimming cost V 3 bases and J 0 bases, with 4 bases left between them. Germline CDR1 and CDR2: MNHEY and SMNVEV (reference sequence). The CDR3 is 13 residues long.

The chain employs TRBV7-9 and TRBJ1-1; TRBD1 aligns across 7 bases. Losses at the gene ends were 1 base for V and 12 bases for J; bases not matched to a gene: 8. The CDR3 runs to 13 residues. Germline CDR1 and CDR2: SEHNR and FQNEAQ (reference sequence). CDR3: CASSLGETGSTFF. For the CDR3, the DNA is TGTGCCAGCAGCTTAGGAGAGACAGGGAGTACTTTCTTT.

In its sample, this clone was seen once. The chain couples TRBV6-1 to TRBJ1-2; D remains unclear. Trimming removed 4 bases from V and 8 bases from J, with 14 bases in between. This CDR3 has 13 amino acids. The germline gives CDR1 MNHNS, CDR2 SASEGT. CDR3 amino acids: CASSGATGWGYTF. The CDR3, as DNA: TGTGCCAGCAGTGGTGCCACGGGCTGGGGCTACACCTTC.

This clone was seen once. The V and J genes are TRBV28 and TRBJ2-3; TRBD2 aligns across 9 bases. This CDR3 is built from 14 residues. V was clipped by 5 bases and J by 4 bases; unmatched bases: 4. CDR1 is MDHEN, CDR2 SYDVKM, per germline. The CDR3 loop is CASSPSGEADTQYF. The CDR3 nucleotides are TGTGCCAGCAGTCCTAGCGGGGAGGCAGATACGCAGTATTTT.

V and J are TRBV15 and TRBJ2-7, with TRBD2 matching 7 bases. V shed 7 bases and J 0 bases; nucleotides not matched to a gene: 6. CDR3 length: 14 amino acids. Germline CDR1 and CDR2: LNHNV and YYDKDF (reference sequence). The CDR3 loop is CATKLALSSYEQYF. The CDR3 nucleotides read TGTGCCACCAAACTAGCGTTGAGCTCCTACGAGCAGTACTTC. Together with reference TRBV15 and TRBJ2-7, the CDR3 gives the full variable domain: DAMVIQNPRYQVTQFGKPVTLSCSQTLNHNVMYWYQQKSSQAPKLLFHYYDKDFNNEADTPDNFQSRRPNTSFCFLDIRSPGLGDTAMYLCATKLALSSYEQYFGPGTRLTVT.